Described below is a single TCR beta chain sequence and its context. This clonotype appeared a single time. The antigen this receptor binds is unknown. Per-base qualities were not stored, and no clone one base away is much larger. Just one read gives weak support. These data are taken from a study of T-cell reconstitution after alpha-beta-depleted transplantation in children (TCRdb year 2016). Regarding the complete study: T-cell immune reconstitution after TCRalphabeta/CD19-depleted allogeneic hematopoietic cell transplantation in children was quantitatively tracked in the study by means of TCR repertoire profiling.

CDR1 is given as MNHNS and CDR2 as SASEGT, both from the germline V gene. The junction shows trimming of 6 bases on V and 2 bases on J, plus 17 bases between the germline ends. Including cysteine and phenylalanine, the CDR3 has 15 amino acids. CDR3 DNA is the only sequence kept; it has 45 bases, read in frame from the first base. Receptor libraries were prepared by PCR. TCRdb records Illumina HiSeq 2500 as the sequencer. TCR library preparation used molecular barcoding, with unique molecular identifiers applied to normalize quantification of the TCRbeta repertoire. TCRdb reprocessing: public reads trimmed at Q25 with fastp, clones called with MiXCR, in-frame beta chains kept. CDR3 protein sequences are deduplicated, and each keeps its most common genes and DNA. The sample table holds about 110,000 distinct CDR3 sequences, of which approximately 10% were seen once. Around 8.2% of the sample lies in the top ten.

This specimen was PBMCs from the stem cell graft donor, taken from the stem cell graft. The sequence was obtained from a human donor who donated a stem cell graft to a child with acute lymphoblastic leukemia. Rearrangement joined TRBV6-1 to TRBJ2-7, with TRBD1 tentatively as D gene (6 bases match). In nucleotides, the sequence is TGTGCCAGCAGCCCCCACCGACAGGACCCCTACGAGCAGTACTTC. Translated, this is CASSPHRQDPYEQYF.